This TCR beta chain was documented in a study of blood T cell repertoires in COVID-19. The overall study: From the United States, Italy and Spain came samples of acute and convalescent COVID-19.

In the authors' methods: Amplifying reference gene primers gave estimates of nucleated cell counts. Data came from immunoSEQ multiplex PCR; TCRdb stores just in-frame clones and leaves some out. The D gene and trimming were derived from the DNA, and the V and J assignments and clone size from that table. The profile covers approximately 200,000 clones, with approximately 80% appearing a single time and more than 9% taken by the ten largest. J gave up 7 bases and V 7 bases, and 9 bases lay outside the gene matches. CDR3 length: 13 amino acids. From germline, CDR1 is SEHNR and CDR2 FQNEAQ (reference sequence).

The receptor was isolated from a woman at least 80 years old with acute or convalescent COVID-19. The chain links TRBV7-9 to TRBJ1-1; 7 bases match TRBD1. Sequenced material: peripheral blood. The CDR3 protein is CASTATGTDEAFF. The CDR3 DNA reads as TGTGCCAGCACCGCCACCGGGACAGATGAAGCTTTCTTT.